The 26 T cell receptor beta chains reported below all come from one sample, sequenced in a study of shared clonotypes between healthy human individuals. The data were produced by immunoSEQ multiplex PCR, yet TCRdb's version contains in-frame clones alone and is incomplete. The sample contains approximately 1.4 million clones, 98% of which appear only once. The sample was naive CD4+ T cells sorted from blood. Subset defined: CD45RA+ positively selected. The receptor set was obtained from a man between 25 and 39 years old in good health.

The chain recombines TRBV28 with TRBJ1-1; D is possibly TRBD1 (6 bases). Trimming stripped 2 bases from V and 4 bases from J, with 14 bases between. CDR1 and CDR2 (germline): MDHEN, SYDVKM. The CDR3 extends over 15 amino acids. In DNA, the CDR3 is TGTGCCAGCAGTTTAGTGGGGGCAGAAGGCACTGAAGCTTTCTTT. Protein sequence: CASSLVGAEGTEAFF.

This sequence joins TRBV7-8 and TRBJ1-2, with no clear D. The CDR3 spans 13 residues. The V end was cut by 0 bases, the J end by 5 bases, with 7 bases between. The germline CDR1 and CDR2 sequences are SGHVS and FQNEAQ. For the CDR3, the DNA is TGTGCCAGCAGCTTAGCGTCAGAGTATGGCTACACCTTC. Translating gives CASSLASEYGYTF. Full variable domain (outside the CDR3, taken from reference TRBV7-8 and TRBJ1-2): GAGVSQSPRYKVAKRGQDVALRCDPISGHVSLFWYQQALGQGPEFLTYFQNEAQLDKSGLPSDRFFAERPEGSVSTLKIQRTQQEDSAVYLCASSLASEYGYTFGSGTRLTVV.

J is TRBJ2-4 and V is TRBV6-1; 11 bases are shared with TRBD1. The length of the CDR3 is 16 residues. Germline CDR1 reads MNHNS; CDR2 reads SASEGT. V was clipped by 4 bases and J by 7 bases; unmatched bases: 9. CDR3 protein: CASSGGQGVARNIQYF. The CDR3 DNA follows: TGTGCCAGCAGTGGGGGACAGGGGGTGGCAAGGAACATTCAGTACTTC.

The rearrangement uses TRBV7-3 and TRBJ2-7; D is possibly TRBD2 (6 bases). CDR3 length: 14 amino acids. Per the germline V gene, CDR1 is SGHTA and CDR2 is FQGTGA. V lost 5 bases, J lost 4 bases, and 15 bases lay in between. DNA of the CDR3: TGTGCCAGCAGCACCTACCCCGGGACTTACGAGCAGTACTTC. Translated, it gives CASSTYPGTYEQYF.

V gene TRBV5-4 combines with J gene TRBJ1-1; maybe TRBD1 (5 bases). CDR3 length: 13 amino acids. V shed 3 bases and J shed 6 bases, with 12 bases lying between them. Germline V lookup: CDR1 SGHNT, CDR2 YYREEE (reference sequence). The CDR3 is CASSSGLGAEAFF. The CDR3 DNA reads TGTGCCAGCAGCTCGGGACTCGGCGCTGAAGCTTTCTTT.

This clone showed up just once. The chain has TRBV21-1 and TRBJ2-5; TRBD1 is taken as the D call from the table, unchecked against the DNA. TRBV21-1 is a pseudogene segment. The CDR3 is 15 amino acids. For the CDR3, the DNA is TGTGCCAGCAGCAAAGGAATCAGGGGGAGGGAGACCCAGTACTTC. Protein: CASSKGIRGRETQYF.

The rearrangement joins TRBV9 to TRBJ2-3, with D unresolved. The germline gives CDR1 SGDLS, CDR2 YYNGEE. V lost 3 bases and J 10 bases, leaving 12 bases between the germline ends. The CDR3 consists of 12 residues. The CDR3 reads CASSARPLPQYF. Here the CDR3 DNA reads TGTGCCAGCAGCGCCAGACCCCTCCCGCAGTATTTT.

The rearrangement joins TRBV18 to TRBJ2-2, with 11 bases fitting TRBD1. Germline V gene sequence: CDR1 KGHSH, CDR2 LQKENI. This CDR3 is 17 amino acids long. V shed 1 base and J 6 bases; nucleotides not matched to a gene: 7. CDR3 in amino acids: CASSPLGQGVPAGELFF. As DNA, the CDR3 is TGTGCCAGCTCACCACTGGGACAGGGGGTCCCGGCCGGGGAGCTGTTTTTT.

J is TRBJ2-7 and V is TRBV7-9; the match to TRBD2 covers 8 bases. V lost 4 bases, J lost 6 bases, and 14 bases stayed unmatched. This CDR3 spans 16 amino acids. The germline V gene encodes CDR1 SEHNR and CDR2 FQNEAQ (reference sequence). This CDR3 reads CASSSTAGLGLGEQYF. The CDR3 coding sequence is TGTGCCAGCAGCTCGACGGCGGGACTAGGGCTTGGCGAGCAGTACTTC.

A note on this clone: Other DNA sequences within the sample encode an identical CDR3. The rearrangement uses TRBV2 and TRBJ1-3; no definite D call. CDR1 SNHLY and CDR2 FYNNEI come from the germline V gene. V was trimmed by 3 bases and J by 1 base, leaving 1 base between them. This CDR3 is 12 amino acids long. The CDR3: CASSESGNTIYF. The CDR3 nucleotides read TGTGCCAGCAGTGAGTCTGGAAACACCATATATTTT.

This clone occurred once. The chain uses TRBV30 and TRBJ2-1, with 7 bases that match TRBD2. The CDR3 extends over 16 amino acids. V lost 3 bases and J lost 6; bases outside the gene matches: 14. The germline V gene encodes CDR1 GTSNPN and CDR2 SVGIG (reference sequence). The CDR3 is CAWSSYRSSGPNEQFF. CDR3 DNA sequence: TGTGCCTGGAGCAGTTATCGATCTAGCGGTCCCAATGAGCAGTTCTTC.

Note on this clone: Other DNA sequences from this sample encode an identical CDR3 as well. The chain uses TRBV29-1 and TRBJ2-2; 9 bases match TRBD1. V was clipped by 6 bases and J by 5 bases; unmatched bases: 4. Per the germline V gene, CDR1 is SQVTM and CDR2 is ANQGSEA. There are 13 residues in the CDR3. The CDR3, as DNA: TGCAGCGTAGGGACAGGGTCTACCGGGGAGCTGTTTTTT. Translating it yields CSVGTGSTGELFF.

V and J are TRBV10-1 and TRBJ1-3; D is unclear. CDR3 size: 13 residues. V was cut by 6 bases and J by 4 bases, with 10 bases left in between. Germline loops: CDR1 WNHNN, CDR2 SYGVQD (reference sequence). The CDR3 spells CASSDPAGNTIYF. The CDR3 region has the DNA TGCGCCAGCAGCGATCCCGCCGGAAACACCATATATTTT.

The chain combines TRBV5-8 with TRBJ1-4; D might be TRBD1 (5 bases). The CDR3 totals 16 residues. Per the germline V gene, CDR1 is SGHTS and CDR2 is YDEGEE. Trimming shortened V by 1 base and J by 7 bases, and 17 bases separated the two germline ends. The CDR3 DNA reads TGTGCCAGCAGCTTGTTTTTAACGGGGCGGGGTGAAAAACTGTTTTTT. It translates to CASSLFLTGRGEKLFF.

This sequence joins TRBV6-6 and TRBJ2-3; D not certain. This CDR3 contains 15 residues. Between the trimmed V and J ends, which lost 0 bases and 0 bases, there was a span of 7 bases. The germline V gene has CDR1 MNHNY and CDR2 SVGAGI (reference sequence). CDR3 coding DNA: TGTGCCAGCAGTTACTCGGGCCGTAGCACAGATACGCAGTATTTT. As protein: CASSYSGRSTDTQYF.

The rearrangement joins TRBV18 to TRBJ2-3; D remains unclear. Germline V gene data show CDR1 as KGHSH and CDR2 as LQKENI. V was trimmed by 6 bases and J by 6 bases, leaving 13 bases between them. The CDR3 has 13 amino acids. CDR3 nucleotides: TGTGCCAGCTCGCTGAGCCATGGGGATACGCAGTATTTT. Its protein product is CASSLSHGDTQYF.

The rearrangement links TRBV5-1 to TRBJ1-1, with a tentative D call TRBD1 (6 bases). Deletions cut 7 bases from V and 1 base from J, with 29 bases between. CDR3 length: 19 residues. The germline gives CDR1 SGHRS, CDR2 YFSETQ. CDR3 amino acids: CASGQWEMKKWTENTEAFF. In DNA form, the CDR3 reads TGCGCCAGCGGACAATGGGAAATGAAGAAATGGACAGAGAACACTGAAGCTTTCTTT.

The chain couples TRBV5-4 to TRBJ2-3; D assignment may be TRBD1 or TRBD2 (5 bases each). CDR3 size: 15 residues. Germline lookup yields CDR1 SGHNT and CDR2 YYREEE (reference sequence). Trimming pared 2 bases from V and 1 base from J, leaving 11 bases between. The CDR3 reads CASSFRLGGTDTQYF. CDR3 sequence (DNA): TGTGCCAGCAGCTTCCGCCTGGGGGGCACAGATACGCAGTATTTT. Drawing the rest from reference TRBV5-4 and TRBJ2-3, the complete variable domain is ETGVTQSPTHLIKTRGQQVTLRCSSQSGHNTVSWYQQALGQGPQFIFQYYREEENGRGNFPPRFSGLQFPNYSSELNVNALELDDSALYLCASSFRLGGTDTQYFGPGTRLTVL.

The chain uses TRBV6-4 and TRBJ1-3; 8 nucleotides line up with TRBD1. The CDR3 totals 20 residues. Germline trimming cut 2 bases from V and 0 bases from J; bases unmatched to any gene: 15. Germline values: CDR1 MRHNA, CDR2 SNTAGT. The CDR3 protein is CASSDLTGAPHPSSGNTIYF. The CDR3 bases are TGTGCCAGCAGTGACCTGACAGGGGCCCCCCACCCCAGCTCTGGAAACACCATATATTTT.

V is TRBV18 and J is TRBJ2-3; 10 bases line up with TRBD2. V lost 3 bases to trimming and J lost 4 bases; unmatched junction nucleotides: 16. CDR3 length: 19 residues. Looked up from germline, CDR1 is KGHSH and CDR2 is LQKENI. CDR3 region: CASSPTRSSGRIWADTQYF. DNA of the CDR3: TGTGCCAGCTCACCTACAAGGTCTAGCGGGAGAATATGGGCAGATACGCAGTATTTT.

The chain has TRBV7-6 and TRBJ2-3; unclear D gene. The length of the CDR3 is 15 residues. Germline CDR1 is SGHVS and CDR2 is FNYEAQ. Trimming shortened V by 5 bases and J by 2 bases, and 14 bases separated the two germline ends. CDR3 region: CASSPTDTVTDTQYF. CDR3 nucleotide sequence: TGTGCCAGCAGCCCCACAGATACGGTCACAGATACGCAGTATTTT.

For the CDR3, the DNA is TGCAGCGCTATCCGGGACAGCTACGAGCAGTACTTC. It specifies CSAIRDSYEQYF. The gene calls are TRBV29-1 and TRBJ2-7; 7 positions match TRBD1. The CDR3 sequence is 12 residues long. Per the germline V gene, CDR1 is SQVTM and CDR2 is ANQGSEA. V lost 7 bases, J lost 3 bases, and 6 bases stayed unmatched.

The chain links TRBV6-5 to TRBJ1-2; D might be TRBD1 (6 bases). The CDR3 is made up of 13 amino acids. With 6 bases removed from V and 4 bases from J, the gap between germline ends came to 12 bases. Germline loops: CDR1 MNHEY, CDR2 SVGAGI. This chain's CDR3 is CASRWTASYGYTF. The CDR3 coding sequence is TGTGCCAGCAGGTGGACAGCCAGCTATGGCTACACCTTC.

The genes are TRBV5-4 and TRBJ2-7, with 8 bases lining up with TRBD1. There are 12 residues in the CDR3. The ends lost 2 bases at V and 12 bases at J; junction bases unmatched: 7. The germline CDR1 and CDR2 sequences are SGHNT and YYREEE (reference sequence). The CDR3 sequence is CASSFDRGPPYF. The CDR3 nucleotides are TGTGCCAGCAGCTTCGACAGGGGCCCTCCGTACTTC.

The chain couples TRBV9 to TRBJ2-1, with TRBD2 matching 10 bases. CDR1 SGDLS and CDR2 YYNGEE come from the germline V gene. V was pared by 4 bases and J by 1 base, with 8 bases of the junction left unmatched. The CDR3 is made up of 17 amino acids. The CDR3 is CASSLAGVGLSYNEQFF. For the CDR3, the DNA is TGTGCCAGCAGCCTAGCGGGAGTGGGGCTATCCTACAATGAGCAGTTCTTC.

The CDR3 protein is CASSAMGGNQPQHF. The CDR3, as DNA: TGTGCCAGCAGCGCGATGGGGGGCAATCAGCCCCAGCATTTT. The V call is TRBV7-9, the J call TRBJ1-5; D may be TRBD1 (5 bases). The CDR3 is 14 residues long. Germline V gene lookup returns CDR1 SEHNR and CDR2 FQNEAQ (reference sequence). The germline V and J ends were trimmed by 5 bases and 2 bases, with 10 bases remaining between them.